The 30 T cell receptor beta chains below were found in one sample sequenced in a study of shared clonotypes between healthy human individuals. Data came from immunoSEQ multiplex PCR; TCRdb stores just in-frame clones and leaves some out. This sample has under 600,000 clones, with around three quarters found just once. The sample was PBMCs. The receptors derive from a middle-aged woman in good health. Some clones in this sample may be carry-over from other donors' samples.

The V call is TRBV5-4, the J call TRBJ2-5; TRBD2 agrees at 10 bases. The end of the DNA is better explained by TRBJ2-7, so the J call may be wrong. The CDR3 contains 15 residues. Germline V gives CDR1 SGHNT, CDR2 YYREEE (reference sequence). In DNA form, the CDR3 reads TGTGCCAGCAGCGCCAAGCGGGAGGGAGGATACGAGCAGTACTTC. Translating gives CASSAKREGGYEQYF.

This clone was recorded a few times. This rearrangement joins TRBV6-5 to TRBJ2-2; D is unresolved. V lost 2 bases and J lost 5, with 9 bases in between. CDR1 MNHEY and CDR2 SVGAGI come from the germline V gene. This CDR3 spans 14 amino acids. In DNA, the CDR3 is TGTGCCAGCAGTTACACCAGTATGACCGGGGAGCTGTTTTTT. This encodes CASSYTSMTGELFF.

The chain is built from TRBV5-1 and TRBJ1-1, with D perhaps matching TRBD1 (6 bases). The germline V and J ends were trimmed by 4 bases and 5 bases, with 15 bases remaining between them. From germline, CDR1 is SGHRS and CDR2 YFSETQ. This CDR3 region has 14 residues. As DNA, the CDR3 is TGCGCCAGCAGCGAGACAGGTTTGCGGACTGAAGCTTTCTTT. Encoded protein: CASSETGLRTEAFF. The full variable domain, its missing parts supplied by reference TRBV5-1 and TRBJ1-1, is KAGVTQTPRYLIKTRGQQVTLSCSPISGHRSVSWYQQTPGQGLQFLFEYFSETQRNKGNFPGRFSGRQFSNSRSEMNVSTLELGDSALYLCASSETGLRTEAFFGQGTRLTVV.

The chain has TRBV9 and TRBJ1-2; 9 nucleotides match TRBD1. The length of the CDR3 is 14 residues. The V segment lost 4 bases and the J segment 8 bases; nucleotides outside the gene matches: 9. Germline V gives CDR1 SGDLS, CDR2 YYNGEE. The CDR3 loop reads CASSPRTGDGGYTF. The DNA of the CDR3 is TGTGCCAGCAGCCCGAGGACAGGGGACGGCGGCTACACCTTC.

This chain joins TRBV21-1 and TRBJ1-1. TRBV21-1 has pseudogene status. CDR3 length equals 15 residues. The CDR3 region is CASSKAVRQNTEAFF. The DNA for the CDR3 is TGTGCCAGCAGCAAAGCGGTACGGCAGAACACTGAAGCTTTCTTT.

The rearrangement joins TRBV5-1 to TRBJ1-4; tentatively, D is TRBD1 (5 bases). The length of the CDR3 is 13 residues. Germline V CDR1 and CDR2: SGHRS, YFSETQ. Trimming took off 0 bases at V and 8 bases at J, with 8 bases between the two ends. The DNA of the CDR3 is TGCGCCAGCAGCTTGGGGAGGGGAGAAAAACTGTTTTTT. It specifies CASSLGRGEKLFF.

The chain recombines TRBV7-8 with TRBJ2-5; 10 nucleotides agree with TRBD1. Trimming cost V 5 bases and J 5 bases; bases outside gene matches: 5. CDR3 length: 14 amino acids. The germline CDR1 and CDR2 sequences are SGHVS and FQNEAQ. The DNA of the CDR3 is TGTGCCAGCAGCCCGGGACAGGGGATGGAGACCCAGTACTTC. This translates into CASSPGQGMETQYF.

The chain uses TRBV5-4 and TRBJ1-3, with D tentatively TRBD1 (6 bases). There are 12 residues in the CDR3. Per germline, CDR1 SGHNT and CDR2 YYREEE (reference sequence). Trimming pared 5 bases from V and 7 bases from J, leaving 10 bases between. The CDR3 DNA reads TGTGCCAGCAGTCTCGGGGGCAACACCATATATTTT. Translated: CASSLGGNTIYF.

V and J are TRBV6-5 and TRBJ1-4, with D unresolved. CDR3 length: 12 residues. Germline CDR1 reads MNHEY; CDR2 reads SVGAGI. With 6 bases removed from V and 4 bases from J, the gap between germline ends came to 6 bases. The CDR3 region is CASRTNNEKLFF. The CDR3 DNA is TGTGCCAGCAGAACTAATAATGAAAAACTGTTTTTT.

This clone was recorded once. The chain uses TRBV11-1 and TRBJ2-7, with 12 bases identical to TRBD2. CDR1 and CDR2 from the germline V gene are SGHAT and FQDESV (reference sequence). J gave up 6 bases and V 4 bases, and 13 bases lay outside the gene matches. The CDR3 extends over 17 amino acids. The CDR3 is CASSSRTSGDLPAEQYF. In nucleotides, the CDR3 is TGTGCCAGCAGCTCTCGGACTAGCGGGGACCTCCCGGCCGAGCAGTACTTC.

This clone was picked up a small number of times. The chain links TRBV4-2 to TRBJ2-5, with TRBD1 as a possible D gene (6 bases). The CDR3 extends over 15 amino acids. Trimming pared 4 bases from V and 5 bases from J, leaving 17 bases between. CDR1 and CDR2 (germline): LGHNA, YNFKEQ. The CDR3 DNA is TGTGCCAGCAGCCCGGGCCCTGGTCAGGGGGAGACCCAGTACTTC. Residues: CASSPGPGQGETQYF.

This clone occurred once. The CDR3 loop reads CASSLLGQGNQPQHF. The CDR3 nucleotides read TGTGCCAGCAGCTTATTGGGGCAGGGTAATCAGCCCCAGCATTTT. The chain joins TRBV7-2 to TRBJ1-5; possible D gene TRBD1, 5 bases. CDR1 is SGHTA and CDR2 is FQGNSA in the germline V gene. Trimming took off 2 bases at V and 4 bases at J, with 12 bases between the two ends. The CDR3 is made up of 15 amino acids.

The chain combines TRBV7-6 with TRBJ2-7; 12 bases line up with TRBD2. Germline assignment: CDR1 SGHVS and CDR2 FNYEAQ. The V and J ends lost 1 base and 6 bases, in that order; junction bases with no gene match: 7. The CDR3 has 16 residues. Here the CDR3 DNA reads TGTGCCAGCAGCTTAGGGCGCCCACTAGCGGGAGGCGAGCAGTACTTC. It encodes CASSLGRPLAGGEQYF.

The rearrangement joins TRBV11-2 to TRBJ1-2; D gene uncertain. Germline-derived CDR1 and CDR2 are SGHAT and FQNNGV. The CDR3 loop spans 13 amino acids. Trimming left V 1 base short and J 2 bases short, with 5 bases between. The CDR3 DNA follows: TGTGCCAGCAGCTTAGGCAAAAACTATGGCTACACCTTC. As protein: CASSLGKNYGYTF.

Remarks on this clone: Additional DNA sequences in this sample encode the identical CDR3. V usage is TRBV5-1 and J usage is TRBJ2-7; D gene ambiguous. V was cut by 0 bases and J by 1 base, with 5 bases left in between. CDR1 is SGHRS and CDR2 is YFSETQ in the germline V gene. The CDR3 covers 13 residues. The CDR3: CASSLAGSYEQYF. The DNA of the CDR3 is TGCGCCAGCAGCTTGGCTGGGTCCTACGAGCAGTACTTC.

The chain employs TRBV29-1 and TRBJ2-7; either TRBD1 or TRBD2 may supply D (5 bases each). Germline CDR1 SQVTM, CDR2 ANQGSEA. V was trimmed by 8 bases and J by 6 bases, leaving 14 bases between them. The CDR3 totals 11 residues. CDR3 protein: CSFSRGGEQYF. In nucleotides, the CDR3 is TGCAGCTTCAGTCGTGGGGGCGAGCAGTACTTC.

The rearrangement links TRBV6-1 to TRBJ2-1; D unresolved. The CDR3 sequence is 13 residues long. CDR1 is MNHNS, CDR2 SASEGT, per germline. The V end was cut by 1 base, the J end by 6 bases, with 7 bases between. In DNA, the CDR3 is TGTGCCAGCAGTGAAGGTAGTCCCAATGAGCAGTTCTTC. Translated, it gives CASSEGSPNEQFF.

The chain carries TRBV7-3 and TRBJ2-1; TRBD2 agrees at 7 bases. CDR3 length equals 17 residues. CDR1 is SGHTA, CDR2 FQGTGA, per germline. J was trimmed by 9 bases and V by 1 base; bases with no gene match: 15. The DNA of the CDR3 is TGTGCCAGCAGCTTAAACCCCGGGGGAGCGGGGTACGGTGAGCAGTTCTTC. Translation gives CASSLNPGGAGYGEQFF. Full variable domain (remainder filled in from reference TRBV7-3 and TRBJ2-1): GAGVSQTPSNKVTEKGKYVELRCDPISGHTALYWYRQSLGQGPEFLIYFQGTGAADDSGLPNDRFFAVRPEGSVSTLKIQRTERGDSAVYLCASSLNPGGAGYGEQFFGPGTRLTVL.

The chain joins TRBV11-3 to TRBJ2-7; 12 bases agree with TRBD2. After removal of 4 bases from V and 9 bases from J, the junction contained 7 bases not matched to a gene. The CDR3 is made up of 14 amino acids. Germline CDR1 reads SGHNT; CDR2 reads YENEEA. CDR3 protein: CASSSSRLAGVQYF. In DNA form, the CDR3 reads TGTGCCAGCAGCTCATCAAGACTAGCGGGAGTGCAGTACTTC.

This clone was seen a few times. Other DNA sequences from this sample encode an identical CDR3 as well. V and J are TRBV9 and TRBJ2-5, with 11 bases matching TRBD2. Losses at the gene ends were 0 bases for V and 8 bases for J; bases not matched to a gene: 3. CDR1 is SGDLS and CDR2 is YYNGEE in the germline V gene. The CDR3 has 14 amino acids. DNA of the CDR3: TGTGCCAGCAGCGTAGGACTAGCGGGACAAACCCAGTACTTC. Amino acid sequence: CASSVGLAGQTQYF.

V and J are TRBV7-2 and TRBJ2-3; 7 bases fit TRBD2. The CDR3 sequence is 16 residues long. V trimming: 1 base; J trimming: 5 bases; junction bases outside the gene matches: 9. Germline V gene sequence: CDR1 SGHTA, CDR2 FQGNSA. In DNA form, the CDR3 reads TGTGCCAGCAGCTTAGGGGGCGGGGGAGGTGGAGATACGCAGTATTTT. As protein: CASSLGGGGGGDTQYF.

This rearrangement joins TRBV29-1 to TRBJ2-1, with TRBD2 as a possible D gene (6 bases). Germline loops: CDR1 SQVTM, CDR2 ANQGSEA. The CDR3 spans 12 residues. Trimming left V 0 bases short and J 9 bases short, with 9 bases between. CDR3: CSVEEGGVEQFF. In nucleotides, the CDR3 is TGCAGCGTTGAAGAGGGCGGGGTTGAGCAGTTCTTC.

The CDR3 sequence is CASSPLGREQYF. The DNA for the CDR3 is TGTGCCAGCTCACCGTTAGGGCGCGAGCAGTACTTC. The chain employs TRBV18 and TRBJ2-7; D gene ambiguous. In germline, CDR1 is KGHSH, CDR2 LQKENI. Trimming removed 3 bases from V and 6 bases from J, with 9 bases in between. There are 12 residues in the CDR3.

V is TRBV9 and J is TRBJ1-1, with D possibly being TRBD1 (6 bases). The length of the CDR3 is 15 residues. Germline V gene lookup returns CDR1 SGDLS and CDR2 YYNGEE. Trimming pared 3 bases from V and 11 bases from J, leaving 23 bases between. CDR3 amino acids: CASSAGLPGGAVAFF. The DNA of the CDR3 is TGTGCCAGCAGCGCCGGCCTTCCGGGGGGGGCGGTGGCTTTCTTT.

The genes are TRBV19 and TRBJ2-3, with 10 bases identical to TRBD2. CDR3 length: 14 amino acids. V lost 6 bases to trimming and J lost 6 bases; unmatched junction nucleotides: 6. The germline V gene encodes CDR1 LNHDA and CDR2 SQIVND (reference sequence). CDR3 in DNA: TGTGCCAGTAGCCCCAGCGGGAGGGGGGATACGCAGTATTTT. Encoded protein: CASSPSGRGDTQYF. Together with reference TRBV19 and TRBJ2-3, the CDR3 gives the full variable domain: DGGITQSPKYLFRKEGQNVTLSCEQNLNHDAMYWYRQDPGQGLRLIYYSQIVNDFQKGDIAEGYSVSREKKESFPLTVTSAQKNPTAFYLCASSPSGRGDTQYFGPGTRLTVL.

The DNA for the CDR3 is TGCGCCAGCAGCCCTCGGGGAGCGAGGTACGAGCAGTACTTC. Its protein product is CASSPRGARYEQYF. V is TRBV5-1 and J is TRBJ2-7; TRBD2 might be the D (5 bases). The CDR3 has 14 residues. V was trimmed by 4 bases and J by 4 bases, leaving 15 bases between them. Germline CDR1 is SGHRS and CDR2 is YFSETQ.

This clone showed up just a few times. J is TRBJ2-7 and V is TRBV10-3; 8 positions match TRBD2. The CDR3 is made up of 15 amino acids. Unmatched junction bases numbered 2, after V lost 0 bases and J lost 1 base. Germline V gene sequence: CDR1 ENHRY, CDR2 SYGVKD. For the CDR3, the DNA is TGTGCCATCAGTGAGTCGGCGGGGGGTTCCTACGAGCAGTACTTC. Translation: CAISESAGGSYEQYF.

The chain recombines TRBV7-8 with TRBJ2-2, with 11 bases matching TRBD1. The CDR3 has 16 residues. The V and J ends lost 8 bases and 4 bases, in that order; junction bases with no gene match: 9. Germline V CDR1 and CDR2: SGHVS, FQNEAQ. In DNA form, the CDR3 reads TGTGCCAGCGCAAGGACAGGGGGCTCGGGCACCGGGGAGCTGTTTTTT. Translation gives CASARTGGSGTGELFF.

The chain uses TRBV4-1 and TRBJ2-1, with TRBD2 as a possible D gene (5 bases). CDR1 and CDR2 from the germline V gene are MGHRA and YSYEKL. CDR3 length: 13 residues. The V gene lost 0 bases and the J gene lost 16 bases, with 16 bases spanning the gap. CDR3 residues: CASSQDWGSSGFF. Here the CDR3 DNA reads TGCGCCAGCAGCCAAGATTGGGGATCTTCGGGATTCTTC.

This chain connects TRBV25-1 to TRBJ2-3, with 7 bases that match TRBD2. V dropped 3 bases and J dropped 0; count of bases not matched to a gene: 3. Per germline, CDR1 MGHDK and CDR2 SYGVNS. This CDR3 spans 15 amino acids. The CDR3 sequence: CASSEGGGSTDTQYF. DNA of the CDR3: TGTGCCAGCAGTGAGGGGGGGGGAAGCACAGATACGCAGTATTTT. The variable domain in full, completed from reference TRBV25-1 and TRBJ2-3, reads EADIYQTPRYLVIGTGKKITLECSQTMGHDKMYWYQQDPGMELHLIHYSYGVNSTEKGDLSSESTVSRIRTEHFPLTLESARPSHTSQYLCASSEGGGSTDTQYFGPGTRLTVL.